These T cell receptor beta chains were read from a single sample in a study of neurological immune-mediated disorders. TCRdb passed the 5' RACE reads through MiXCR, listing each CDR3 protein once. This table holds some 80,000 distinct CDR3 sequences, around 6% found once. The source material was PBMCs. These receptors all stem from a woman aged 55-70 years with multiple sclerosis. Each CDR3 is given with its conserved first and last residue. Fields, in order: J gene, V gene, D gene, clone size, CDR3 DNA, CDR3 protein. The D gene is left open where the match is weak. Clone size, where shown, is once, few, many, or a class for clones that have expanded.

j_gene: TRBJ1-2
v_gene: TRBV5-1
d_gene: NA
abundance: many
CDR3nt: TGCGCCAGCAGCCTAAGACGGCCGGGACCCTATGGCTACACCTTC
CDR3aa: CASSLRRPGPYGYTF

j_gene: TRBJ1-1
v_gene: TRBV3-1
d_gene: TRBD1
abundance: many
CDR3nt: TGTGCCAGCAGCCAAGGACAGGGGTCGAACACTGAAGCTTTCTTT
CDR3aa: CASSQGQGSNTEAFF

j_gene: TRBJ1-2
v_gene: TRBV5-1
d_gene: TRBD1
abundance: many
CDR3nt: TGCGCCAGCAGCTCGCCTACCACGACAGGGAGTACGGGGACTAACTATGGCTACACCTTC
CDR3aa: CASSSPTTTGSTGTNYGYTF

j_gene: TRBJ1-2
v_gene: TRBV20-1
d_gene: NA
abundance: few
CDR3nt: TGCAGTGCAAACAGGGCGACTGGCTACACCTTC
CDR3aa: CSANRATGYTF

j_gene: TRBJ2-2
v_gene: TRBV4-2
d_gene: TRBD1
abundance: many
CDR3nt: TGTGCCAGCAGGCTTGGACCGGACAGGGGAACCGGGGAGCTGTTTTTT
CDR3aa: CASRLGPDRGTGELFF

j_gene: TRBJ2-1
v_gene: TRBV7-8
d_gene: TRBD2
abundance: once
CDR3nt: TGTGCCAGCAGCTTAGGGGGGGGAGTCTCGAAGCAGCAGTTCTTC
CDR3aa: CASSLGGGVSKQQFF

j_gene: TRBJ2-1
v_gene: TRBV7-7
d_gene: NA
abundance: many
CDR3nt: TGTGCCAGCAGCTTGGGTTCCGCAGGGCTAGGGGCCAGCAATGAGCAGTTCTTC
CDR3aa: CASSLGSAGLGASNEQFF

j_gene: TRBJ2-7
v_gene: TRBV5-1
d_gene: NA
abundance: many
CDR3nt: TGCGCCAGCAGCTTGGAAGGGTCTACAATCTACGAGCAGTACTTC
CDR3aa: CASSLEGSTIYEQYF

j_gene: TRBJ2-7
v_gene: TRBV6-6
d_gene: NA
abundance: many
CDR3nt: TGTGCCAGCAGCGGCAGCTCCTACGAGCAGTACTTC
CDR3aa: CASSGSSYEQYF

j_gene: TRBJ2-2
v_gene: TRBV29-1
d_gene: NA
abundance: many
CDR3nt: TGCAGCGTTAAGCCGGCCGGGGAGCTGTTTTTT
CDR3aa: CSVKPAGELFF

j_gene: TRBJ2-1
v_gene: TRBV7-2
d_gene: TRBD2
abundance: many
CDR3nt: TGTGCCAGCAGCCCCCGGGGGGTGAGCGGATCGTACAATGAGCAGTTCTTC
CDR3aa: CASSPRGVSGSYNEQFF

j_gene: TRBJ2-1
v_gene: TRBV6-5
d_gene: NA
abundance: many
CDR3nt: TGTGCCAGCAGTTACTGGAACAGCTACAATGAGCAGTTCTTC
CDR3aa: CASSYWNSYNEQFF

j_gene: TRBJ1-5
v_gene: TRBV19
d_gene: NA
abundance: many
CDR3nt: TGTGCCAGTAGCGACAGTCGCAATCAGCCCCAGCATTTT
CDR3aa: CASSDSRNQPQHF

j_gene: TRBJ2-2
v_gene: TRBV7-9
d_gene: TRBD2
abundance: NA
CDR3nt: TGTGCCAGCAGCCTCGCTAGCGGGGGGGCCCATCGGGAGCTGTTTTTT
CDR3aa: CASSLASGGAHRELFF

j_gene: TRBJ2-7
v_gene: TRBV3-1
d_gene: TRBD1
abundance: many
CDR3nt: TGTGCCAGCAGCCAACAAACAGGGGCAGCCTACGAGCAGTACTTC
CDR3aa: CASSQQTGAAYEQYF

j_gene: TRBJ2-1
v_gene: TRBV2
d_gene: NA
abundance: NA
CDR3nt: TGTGCCAGCATCGGTGGGGGCAATGAGCAGTTCTTC
CDR3aa: CASIGGGNEQFF

j_gene: TRBJ2-5
v_gene: TRBV3-1
d_gene: NA
abundance: many
CDR3nt: TGTGCCAGCAGACCTACAGGGTACGAGACCCAGTACTTC
CDR3aa: CASRPTGYETQYF

j_gene: TRBJ1-1
v_gene: TRBV5-1
d_gene: NA
abundance: many
CDR3nt: TGCGCCAGCAGCTTGCAACCTGGACCCCAGAACACTGAAGCTTTCTTT
CDR3aa: CASSLQPGPQNTEAFF

j_gene: TRBJ1-5
v_gene: TRBV5-6
d_gene: NA
abundance: many
CDR3nt: TGTGCCAGCAGCTTGGCGCGGGATCAGCCCCAGCATTTT
CDR3aa: CASSLARDQPQHF

j_gene: TRBJ1-5
v_gene: TRBV6-6
d_gene: NA
abundance: many
CDR3nt: TGTGCCAGCAGTTACTCCAGGGATAATCAGCCCCAGCATTTT
CDR3aa: CASSYSRDNQPQHF

j_gene: TRBJ2-7
v_gene: TRBV11-3
d_gene: NA
abundance: many
CDR3nt: TGTGCCAGCAGGCCCGGGGCACAGGGGGGGACCTACGAGCAGTACTTC
CDR3aa: CASRPGAQGGTYEQYF

j_gene: TRBJ2-5
v_gene: TRBV5-1
d_gene: NA
abundance: many
CDR3nt: TGCGCCAGCAGCCGGAAGTCTGCAGGGATGGAGACCCAGTACTTC
CDR3aa: CASSRKSAGMETQYF